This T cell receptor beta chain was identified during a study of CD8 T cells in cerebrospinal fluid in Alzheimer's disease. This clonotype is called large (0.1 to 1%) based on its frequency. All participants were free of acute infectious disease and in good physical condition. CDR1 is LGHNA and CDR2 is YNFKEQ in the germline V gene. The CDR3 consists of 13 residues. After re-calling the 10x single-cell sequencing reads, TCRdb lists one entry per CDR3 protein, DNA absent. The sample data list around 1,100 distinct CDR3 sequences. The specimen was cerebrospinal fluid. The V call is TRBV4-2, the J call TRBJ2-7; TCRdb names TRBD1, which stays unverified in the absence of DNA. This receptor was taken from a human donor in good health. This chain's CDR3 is CASGGAGLYEQYF.